This record concerns one T cell receptor (beta chain) sequence. As yet, its antigen is unknown. TCRdb re-called the reads through MiXCR, storing one row per CDR3 protein. The table includes 350,000 to 400,000 distinct CDR3 sequences, nearly 35% detected once. After removal of 5 bases from V and 6 bases from J, the junction contained 14 bases not matched to a gene. From germline, CDR1 is SGHTA and CDR2 FQGNSA. The CDR3 is 18 amino acids. The sample is drawn from a study of T cell repertoires in cytomegalovirus infection. Study at large: It was recently identified HLA-C-restricted and well-studied HLA-B-restricted CMV epitopes that the study used. Based on public TCR beta signatures, there were indications of CMV infection and of a matching HLA type.

General observations from the study: Of the TCR beta families, the public ones yielded a cumulative frequency that identified carriers of CMV plus the relevant HLA.

The chain recombines TRBV7-2 with TRBJ2-7; 15 positions agree with TRBD2. The specimen was cultured PBMCs, collected from culture after CMV antigen stimulation. The receptor was isolated from a human donor in good health (CMV status not recorded). Some clones in this sample may be carry-over from other donors' samples. CDR3 residues: CASSPPRGGLAGGREQYF. CDR3 coding DNA: TGTGCCAGCAGCCCCCCCAGGGGAGGACTAGCGGGAGGGCGCGAGCAGTACTTC.